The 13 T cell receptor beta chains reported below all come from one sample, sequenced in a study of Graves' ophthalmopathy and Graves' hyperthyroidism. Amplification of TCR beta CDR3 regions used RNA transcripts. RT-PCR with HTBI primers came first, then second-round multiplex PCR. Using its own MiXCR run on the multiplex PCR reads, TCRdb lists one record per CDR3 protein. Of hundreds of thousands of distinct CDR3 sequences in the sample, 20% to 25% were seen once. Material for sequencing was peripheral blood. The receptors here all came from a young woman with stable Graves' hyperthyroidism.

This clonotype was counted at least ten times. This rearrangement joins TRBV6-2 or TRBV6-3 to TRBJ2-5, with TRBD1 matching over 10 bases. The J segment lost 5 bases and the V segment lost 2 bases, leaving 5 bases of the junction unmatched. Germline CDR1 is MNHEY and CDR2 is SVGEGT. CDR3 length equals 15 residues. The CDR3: CASSYGQGERETQYF. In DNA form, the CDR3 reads TGTGCCAGCAGTTACGGACAGGGGGAACGGGAGACCCAGTACTTC.

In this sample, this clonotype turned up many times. CDR3 amino acids: CASSQVSSGGREQYF. The CDR3 bases are TGTGCCAGCAGCCAAGTGTCTAGCGGGGGGCGCGAGCAGTACTTC. The genes are TRBV3-1 and TRBJ2-7, with 11 positions matching TRBD2. Germline lookup yields CDR1 LGHDT and CDR2 YNNKEL (reference sequence). This CDR3 is built from 15 residues. V lost 1 base, J lost 6 bases, and 5 bases stayed unmatched.

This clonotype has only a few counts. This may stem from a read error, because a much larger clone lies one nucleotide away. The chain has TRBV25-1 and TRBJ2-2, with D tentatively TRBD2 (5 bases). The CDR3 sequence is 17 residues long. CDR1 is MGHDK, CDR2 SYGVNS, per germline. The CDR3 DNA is TGTGCCAGCAGTGAATCAAGGGCAGCCTCAAACACCGGGGAGCTGTGTTTT. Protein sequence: CASSESRAASNTGELCF.

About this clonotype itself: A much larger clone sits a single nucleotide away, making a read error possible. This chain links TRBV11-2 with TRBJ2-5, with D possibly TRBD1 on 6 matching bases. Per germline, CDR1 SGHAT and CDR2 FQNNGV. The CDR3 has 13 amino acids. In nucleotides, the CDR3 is TGTGCCAGCAGCGCCACAGGGAAAGAGACCAAGTACTTC. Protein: CASSATGKETKYF.

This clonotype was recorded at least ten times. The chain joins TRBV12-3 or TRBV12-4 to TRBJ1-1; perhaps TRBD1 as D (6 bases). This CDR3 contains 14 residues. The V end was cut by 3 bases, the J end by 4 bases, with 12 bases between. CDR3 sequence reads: CASSFRGLGTEAFF. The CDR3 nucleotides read TGTGCCAGCAGTTTCCGGGGGCTGGGCACTGAAGCTTTCTTT.

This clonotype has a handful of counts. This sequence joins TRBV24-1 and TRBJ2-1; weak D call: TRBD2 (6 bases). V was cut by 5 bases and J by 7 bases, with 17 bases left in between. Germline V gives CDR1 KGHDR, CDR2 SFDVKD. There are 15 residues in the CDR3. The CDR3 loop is CATSGRLREANEQFF. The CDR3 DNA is TGTGCCACCAGTGGGAGGCTGAGGGAGGCGAATGAGCAGTTCTTC.

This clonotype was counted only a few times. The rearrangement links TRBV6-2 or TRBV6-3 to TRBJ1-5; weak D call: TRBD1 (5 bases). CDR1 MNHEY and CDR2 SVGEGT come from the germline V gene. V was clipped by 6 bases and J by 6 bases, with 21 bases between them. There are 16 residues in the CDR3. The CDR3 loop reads CASRWGRQTSAQPQHF. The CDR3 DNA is TGTGCCAGCAGGTGGGGGAGGCAGACCTCGGCTCAGCCCCAGCATTTT.

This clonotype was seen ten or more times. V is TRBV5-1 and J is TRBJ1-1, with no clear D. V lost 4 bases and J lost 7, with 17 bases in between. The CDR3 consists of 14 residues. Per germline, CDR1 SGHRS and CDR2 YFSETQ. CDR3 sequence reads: CASSPPLEGDEAFF. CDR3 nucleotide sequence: TGCGCCAGCAGCCCTCCCCTAGAAGGAGATGAAGCTTTCTTT.

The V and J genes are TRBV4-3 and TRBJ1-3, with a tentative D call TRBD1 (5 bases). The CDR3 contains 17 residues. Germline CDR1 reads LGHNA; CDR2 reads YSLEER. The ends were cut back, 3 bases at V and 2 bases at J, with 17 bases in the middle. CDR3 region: CASSHAHTGAPGNTIYF. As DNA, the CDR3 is TGCGCCAGCAGCCACGCCCACACCGGGGCGCCTGGAAACACCATATATTTT.

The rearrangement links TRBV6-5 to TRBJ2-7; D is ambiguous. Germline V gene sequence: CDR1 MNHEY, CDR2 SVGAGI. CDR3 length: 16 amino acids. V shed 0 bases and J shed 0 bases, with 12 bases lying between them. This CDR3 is CASSYSAPPSSYEQYF. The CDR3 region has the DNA TGTGCCAGCAGTTACTCGGCACCTCCGAGCTCCTACGAGCAGTACTTC.

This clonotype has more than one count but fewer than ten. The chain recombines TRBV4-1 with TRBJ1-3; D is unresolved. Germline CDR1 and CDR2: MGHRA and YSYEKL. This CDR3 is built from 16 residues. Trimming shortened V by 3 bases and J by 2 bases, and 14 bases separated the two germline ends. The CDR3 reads CASSHQSGDAGNTIYF. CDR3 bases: TGCGCCAGCAGCCATCAGTCGGGCGACGCTGGAAACACCATATATTTT.

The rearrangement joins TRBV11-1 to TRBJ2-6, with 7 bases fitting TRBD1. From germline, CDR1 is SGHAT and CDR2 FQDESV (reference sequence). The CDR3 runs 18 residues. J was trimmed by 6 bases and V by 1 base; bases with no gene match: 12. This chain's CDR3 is CASSLGTPGQPQANVLTF. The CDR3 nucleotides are TGTGCCAGCAGCTTAGGAACACCGGGACAGCCTCAGGCCAACGTCCTGACTTTC.

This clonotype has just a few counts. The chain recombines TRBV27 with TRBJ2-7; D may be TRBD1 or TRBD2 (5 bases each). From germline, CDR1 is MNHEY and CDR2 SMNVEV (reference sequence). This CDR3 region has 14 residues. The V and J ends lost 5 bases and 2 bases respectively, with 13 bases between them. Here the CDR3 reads CASSPRDVTYEQYF. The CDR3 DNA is TGTGCCAGCAGTCCGAGGGACGTAACCTACGAGCAGTACTTC.